Listed below are T cell receptor beta chains from one sample, sequenced in a study of blood T cells in healthy people across ages. One entry per CDR3 protein, called by TCRdb with MiXCR from the 5' RACE reads. The sample has 1.5 million to 2 million distinct CDR3 sequences, around 36% seen once. Sequenced sample: blood. The receptors originated from a woman aged 25 to 39 in good health. The conserved cysteine and the conserved F or W are not part of the CDR3 here. Size is stated for part of the rows, as once, few or many counts, or as a class when the clone is expanded.

size	length	V	J	CDR3
few	12	TRBV5-1	TRBJ2-1	ASSSGGSHNEQF
few	12	TRBV9	TRBJ2-3	ASSASGSEDTQY
NA	16	TRBV4-1	TRBJ2-1	ASSQAGGPLRENNEQF
NA	15	TRBV4-1	TRBJ2-5	ASSQDWLAGLQETQY
NA	10	TRBV20-1	TRBJ2-7	SEPGAAGEQY
NA	13	TRBV28	TRBJ2-7	ASRATSGRTYEQY
NA	13	TRBV27	TRBJ2-5	ASSGTGADQETQY
NA	12	TRBV7-3	TRBJ2-1	ASSLRPDYNEQF
NA	12	TRBV7-9	TRBJ1-1	ASSLGGYDTEAF
NA	13	TRBV4-1	TRBJ2-7	ASSQAWGVSYEQY